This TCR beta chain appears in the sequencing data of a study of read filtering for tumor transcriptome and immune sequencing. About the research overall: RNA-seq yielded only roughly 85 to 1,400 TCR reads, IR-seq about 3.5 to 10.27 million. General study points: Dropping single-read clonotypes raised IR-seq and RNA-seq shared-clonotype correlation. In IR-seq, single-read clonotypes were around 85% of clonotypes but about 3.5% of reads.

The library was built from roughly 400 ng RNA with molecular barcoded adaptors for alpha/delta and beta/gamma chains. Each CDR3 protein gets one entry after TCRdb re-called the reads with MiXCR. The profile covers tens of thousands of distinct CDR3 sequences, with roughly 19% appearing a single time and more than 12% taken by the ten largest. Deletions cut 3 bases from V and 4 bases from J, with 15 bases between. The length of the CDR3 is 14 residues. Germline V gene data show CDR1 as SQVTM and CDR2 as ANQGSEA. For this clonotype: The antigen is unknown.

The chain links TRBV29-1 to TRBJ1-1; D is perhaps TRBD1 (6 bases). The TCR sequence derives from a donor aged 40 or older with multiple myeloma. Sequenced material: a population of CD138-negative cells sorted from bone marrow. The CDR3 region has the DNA TGCAGCGTTGAGGGGGGCCGGGGTAGCACTGAAGCTTTCTTT. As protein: CSVEGGRGSTEAFF.